This T cell receptor (beta chain) was sequenced for a study of response to subunit inactivated influenza vaccine. Looked up from germline, CDR1 is SGHKS and CDR2 is YYEKEE (reference sequence). The CDR3 has 14 residues. V was cut by 2 bases and J by 2 bases, with 11 bases left in between. Regarding the study as a whole: Every seasonal influenza vaccination brings in few new T cells, the authors suggested.

Via MiXCR, TCRdb re-called the RT-PCR reads, giving one row per CDR3 protein. The sample shows approximately 530,000 distinct CDR3 sequences, around 8% of them seen only once. This clonotype turned up a few times. Its specificity is not known. This chain connects TRBV5-5 to TRBJ2-7; weak D call: TRBD1 (5 bases). This TCR was sampled from a man between 50 and 75 years old who received an inactivated influenza vaccine. The sequenced sample was PBMCs from blood, obtained roughly 24 months after vaccination. CDR3 region: CASSFDRKTYEQYF. For the CDR3, the DNA is TGTGCCAGCAGCTTCGACAGAAAGACCTACGAGCAGTACTTC.